This passage covers 6 T cell receptor beta chains from one sample sequenced in a study of blood T cell repertoires in COVID-19. Method: immunoSEQ multiplex PCR; TCRdb's copy keeps in-frame clones and lacks some. The sample contains about 190,000 clones, roughly 89% of which appear only once. The sample comprised peripheral blood. These receptors were obtained from a man aged 50 to 60 with acute or convalescent COVID-19.

The chain combines TRBV6-5 with TRBJ2-3; 9 positions agree with TRBD1. Germline CDR1 is MNHEY and CDR2 is SVGAGI. This CDR3 has 15 amino acids. Unmatched junction bases numbered 9, after V lost 9 bases and J lost 2 bases. Here the CDR3 DNA reads TGTGCCAGTGAGGTGGGACAGGGCCTCACAGATACGCAGTATTTT. It translates to CASEVGQGLTDTQYF.

This chain links TRBV27 with TRBJ2-4; 8 bases align to TRBD2. Germline V gene data show CDR1 as MNHEY and CDR2 as SMNVEV (reference sequence). The CDR3 extends over 15 amino acids. V lost 7 bases, J lost 1 base, and 6 bases stayed unmatched. The DNA for the CDR3 is TGTGCCAGCATGAGGGGCGGGGGGGCCAAAAACATTCAGTACTTC. Amino acids: CASMRGGGAKNIQYF.

The V gene is TRBV7-3, the J gene TRBJ2-2; TRBD1 aligns across 7 bases. V lost 1 base, J lost 0 bases, and 2 bases stayed unmatched. Germline assignment: CDR1 SGHTA and CDR2 FQGTGA. The CDR3 extends over 16 amino acids. The CDR3 spells CASSLMGTANTGELFF. The CDR3 DNA sequence: TGTGCCAGCAGCTTAATGGGGACAGCGAACACCGGGGAGCTGTTTTTT.

This clone was counted once. This sample also contains other DNA sequences that code for the same CDR3. The rearrangement uses TRBV18 and TRBJ2-5; D uncertain. The CDR3 totals 13 residues. Trimming stripped 3 bases from V and 2 bases from J, with 7 bases between. Looked up from germline, CDR1 is KGHSH and CDR2 is LQKENI. CDR3 DNA sequence: TGTGCCAGCTCACCGTCCAGACAAGAGACCCAGTACTTC. Translated, it gives CASSPSRQETQYF.

The gene calls are TRBV10-3 and TRBJ2-1; a weak D match, TRBD2 (6 bases). The V gene's germline CDR1 is ENHRY and CDR2 SYGVKD. The CDR3 runs 14 residues. Trimming removed 2 bases at V and 5 bases at J, with 10 bases between. The CDR3 spells CAISEATSNNEQFF. DNA for the CDR3: TGTGCCATCAGTGAGGCCACTAGCAACAATGAGCAGTTCTTC.

This CDR3 is CASSPLAEEPKNIQYF. For the CDR3, the DNA is TGCGCCAGCAGCCCACTAGCGGAGGAACCCAAAAACATTCAGTACTTC. V usage is TRBV4-1 and J usage is TRBJ2-4; 8 nucleotides agree with TRBD2. J was trimmed by 2 bases and V by 4 bases; bases with no gene match: 7. Germline CDR1 reads MGHRA; CDR2 reads YSYEKL. This CDR3 region has 16 residues.